What follows are 10 T cell receptor beta chains derived from one specimen sequenced in a study of tumor-infiltrating lymphocytes in oesophageal squamous cell carcinoma. Each CDR3 protein gets one entry after TCRdb re-called the PCR reads with MiXCR. The sample shows 5,500 to 6,500 distinct CDR3 sequences, more than 12% of them seen only once. The specimen sequenced was esophageal tumor tissue. These receptors were obtained from a male donor with esophageal squamous cell carcinoma.

The V and J genes are TRBV18 and TRBJ2-1; D unresolved. The J call is in doubt because the DNA end fits TRBJ2-7 better. This CDR3 is 15 amino acids long. Per germline, CDR1 KGHSH and CDR2 LQKENI. The CDR3 is CASSPLKSSYNEQYF. The CDR3 nucleotides read TGTGCCAGCTCACCACTAAAAAGCTCCTACAATGAGCAGTACTTC.

This clonotype was seen ten or more times. The chain links TRBV24-1 to TRBJ2-1, with a weak D call TRBD2 (6 bases). From germline, CDR1 is KGHDR and CDR2 SFDVKD. The CDR3 has 17 amino acids. Deletions cut 7 bases from V and 5 bases from J, with 23 bases between. The CDR3 nucleotides are TGTGCCACCAGCGCCCGGGCCCGAGCAGCGGGTAACAATGAGCAGTTCTTC. Its protein is CATSARARAAGNNEQFF.

This clonotype was observed many times. The J gene is TRBJ2-7, the V gene TRBV6-7; D is undetermined. TRBV6-7 is an ORF for which the function is uncertain. Trimming shortened V by 0 bases and J by 0 bases, and 15 bases separated the two germline ends. This CDR3 region has 17 residues. CDR3 region: CASSYSMETWSSYEQYF. As DNA, the CDR3 is TGTGCCAGCAGTTACTCGATGGAGACATGGAGCTCCTACGAGCAGTACTTC.

This clonotype was counted many times. This chain links TRBV5-5 with TRBJ1-1, with TRBD1 as a possible D gene (5 bases). The CDR3 covers 14 residues. V was shortened by 4 bases and J by 5 bases, with 15 bases between the two germline ends. Germline assignment: CDR1 SGHKS and CDR2 YYEKEE (reference sequence). This CDR3 reads CASSVDRARTEAFF. The CDR3 DNA sequence: TGTGCCAGCAGCGTAGACAGAGCACGTACTGAAGCTTTCTTT. Complete variable domain (other parts from reference TRBV5-5 and TRBJ1-1): DAGVTQSPTHLIKTRGQQVTLRCSPISGHKSVSWYQQVLGQGPQFIFQYYEKEERGRGNFPDRFSARQFPNYSSELNVNALLLGDSALYLCASSVDRARTEAFFGQGTRLTVV.

This clonotype was counted ten times or more. V and J are TRBV7-9 and TRBJ1-3; perhaps TRBD1 as D (6 bases). Germline assignment: CDR1 SEHNR and CDR2 FQNEAQ (reference sequence). Trimming pared 2 bases from V and 0 bases from J, leaving 14 bases between. CDR3 length: 17 residues. The CDR3 sequence is CASSLSIGGGSGNTIYF. The CDR3, as DNA: TGTGCCAGCAGCTTAAGCATCGGGGGCGGCTCTGGAAACACCATATATTTT.

In this sample, this clonotype turned up many times. The chain recombines TRBV5-6 with TRBJ2-1, with 8 bases aligning to TRBD1. J lost 8 bases, V lost 5 bases, and 15 bases had no gene match. The germline V gene encodes CDR1 SGHDT and CDR2 YYEEEE. CDR3 length: 16 residues. The CDR3 DNA follows: TGTGCCAGCAGGACCGCGGCAAGGACAGGGTTTTATGAGCAGTTCTTC. As protein: CASRTAARTGFYEQFF.

In regard to this clonotype: The CDR3 end shows no conserved phenylalanine or tryptophan, and so a read error is likely. The limits of the CDR3 on the DNA are not certain, so only TCRdb's listed CDR3 is given. The genes are TRBV7-2 and TRBJ2-6; the table's D gene call, TRBD1, was not cross checked with the DNA. The CDR3 is 9 amino acids long, termini counted. Germline V gives CDR1 SGHTA, CDR2 FQGNSA. The CDR3 loop is CASSLKAGS.

By sample share, this clonotype is medium-sized. This chain connects TRBV11-3 to TRBJ2-5; D is ambiguous. CDR3 length: 15 amino acids. The V and J ends lost 4 bases and 0 bases respectively, with 12 bases between them. CDR1 is SGHNT, CDR2 YENEEA, per germline. CDR3 DNA sequence: TGTGCCAGCAGCTCTGGGAACGAGTACCAAGAGACCCAGTACTTC. It is translated as CASSSGNEYQETQYF.

This clonotype was counted at least ten times. V is TRBV6-6 and J is TRBJ2-5; D perhaps matches TRBD1 (6 bases). The germline CDR1 and CDR2 sequences are MNHNY and SVGAGI (reference sequence). The CDR3 spans 15 residues. The V gene lost 2 bases and the J gene lost 0 bases, with 10 bases spanning the gap. CDR3 nucleotide sequence: TGTGCCAGCAGTTACGCCACAGGGAACCAAGAGACCCAGTACTTC. Protein sequence: CASSYATGNQETQYF.

The chain combines TRBV28 with TRBJ1-2; the D is unclear. Looked up from germline, CDR1 is MDHEN and CDR2 is SYDVKM. V lost 2 bases to trimming and J lost 4 bases, with 17 bases between them. This CDR3 is 16 amino acids long. The CDR3 coding sequence is TGTGCCAGCAGTTTAGGGAAGGGTCGGCAGATCTATGGCTACACCTTC. Its protein product is CASSLGKGRQIYGYTF.